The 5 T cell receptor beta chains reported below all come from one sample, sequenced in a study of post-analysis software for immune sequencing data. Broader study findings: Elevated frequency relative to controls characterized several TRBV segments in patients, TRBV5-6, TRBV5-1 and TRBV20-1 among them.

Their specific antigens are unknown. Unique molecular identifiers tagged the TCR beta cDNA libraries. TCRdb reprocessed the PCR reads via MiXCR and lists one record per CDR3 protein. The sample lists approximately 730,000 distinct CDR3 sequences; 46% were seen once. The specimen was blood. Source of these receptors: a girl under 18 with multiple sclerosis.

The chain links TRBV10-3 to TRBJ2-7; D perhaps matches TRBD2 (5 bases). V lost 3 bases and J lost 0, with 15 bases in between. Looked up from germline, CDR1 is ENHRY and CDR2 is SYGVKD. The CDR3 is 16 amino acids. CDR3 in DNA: TGTGCCATCAGTGAAATAGGCGGGCCCAGCTCCTACGAGCAGTACTTC. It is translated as CAISEIGGPSSYEQYF.

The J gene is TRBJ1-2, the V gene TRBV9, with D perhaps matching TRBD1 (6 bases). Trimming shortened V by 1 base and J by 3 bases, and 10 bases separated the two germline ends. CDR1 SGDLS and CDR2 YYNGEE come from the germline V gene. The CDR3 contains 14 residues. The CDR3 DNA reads TGTGCCAGCAGCGTACGGGGGGCAGACTATGGCTACACCTTC. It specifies CASSVRGADYGYTF.

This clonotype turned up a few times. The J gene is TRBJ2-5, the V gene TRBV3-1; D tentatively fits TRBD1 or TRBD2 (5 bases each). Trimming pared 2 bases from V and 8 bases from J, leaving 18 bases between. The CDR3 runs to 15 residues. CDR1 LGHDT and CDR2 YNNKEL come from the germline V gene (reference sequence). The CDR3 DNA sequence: TGTGCCAGCAGCCAATACGGGGCCGGATTCTCAACCCAGTACTTC. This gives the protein CASSQYGAGFSTQYF.

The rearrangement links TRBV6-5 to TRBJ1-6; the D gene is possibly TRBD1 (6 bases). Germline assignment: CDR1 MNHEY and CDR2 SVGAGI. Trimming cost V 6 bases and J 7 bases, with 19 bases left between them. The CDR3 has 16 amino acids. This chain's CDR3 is CASRNLSGHRNSPLHF. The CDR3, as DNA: TGTGCCAGCAGAAATCTCTCGGGACACCGCAATTCACCCCTCCACTTT.

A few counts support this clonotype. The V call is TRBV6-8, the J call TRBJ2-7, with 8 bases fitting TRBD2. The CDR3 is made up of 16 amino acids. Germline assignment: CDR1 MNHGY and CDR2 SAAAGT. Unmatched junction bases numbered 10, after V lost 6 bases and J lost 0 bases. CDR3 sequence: CASSKSGSDRSYEQYF. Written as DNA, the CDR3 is TGTGCCAGCAGCAAAAGCGGGAGTGACCGCTCCTACGAGCAGTACTTC.